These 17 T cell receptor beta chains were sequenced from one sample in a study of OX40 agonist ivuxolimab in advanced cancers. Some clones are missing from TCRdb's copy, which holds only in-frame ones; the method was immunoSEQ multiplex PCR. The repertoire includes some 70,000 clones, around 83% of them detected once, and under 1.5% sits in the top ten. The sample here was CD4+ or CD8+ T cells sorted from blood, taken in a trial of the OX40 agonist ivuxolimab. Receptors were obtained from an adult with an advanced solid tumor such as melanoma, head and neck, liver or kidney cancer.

CDR3 loop: CASKTQGAGGNTIYF. CDR3 DNA: TGTGCCAGCAAAACACAGGGGGCAGGTGGAAACACCATATATTTT. The chain links TRBV27 to TRBJ1-3, with 9 bases that match TRBD1. V lost 7 bases, J lost 3 bases, and 7 bases stayed unmatched. This CDR3 region has 15 residues. Germline values: CDR1 MNHEY, CDR2 SMNVEV (reference sequence).

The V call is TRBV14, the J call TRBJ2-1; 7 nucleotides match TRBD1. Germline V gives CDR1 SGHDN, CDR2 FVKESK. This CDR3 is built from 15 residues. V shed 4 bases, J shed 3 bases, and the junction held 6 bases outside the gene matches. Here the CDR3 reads CASSLKTGRYNEQFF. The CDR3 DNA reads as TGTGCCAGCAGCCTAAAGACAGGGCGCTACAATGAGCAGTTCTTC.

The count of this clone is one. This CDR3 is CASSLGGLAVGGELFF. CDR3 sequence (DNA): TGTGCCAGCAGCTTGGGTGGACTAGCGGTAGGCGGGGAGCTGTTTTTT. The chain combines TRBV5-4 with TRBJ2-2; TRBD2 matches 10 bases. The V gene's germline CDR1 is SGHNT and CDR2 YYREEE (reference sequence). This CDR3 has 16 amino acids. The V gene end was trimmed by 0 bases and the J gene end by 7 bases; junction bases not matched to a gene: 6.

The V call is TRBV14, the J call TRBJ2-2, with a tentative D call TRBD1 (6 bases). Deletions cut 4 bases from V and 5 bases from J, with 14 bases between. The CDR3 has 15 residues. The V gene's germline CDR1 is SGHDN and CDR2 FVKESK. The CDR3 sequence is CASSLWGRGTGELFF. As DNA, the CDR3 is TGTGCCAGCAGCCTCTGGGGGCGAGGGACCGGGGAGCTGTTTTTT. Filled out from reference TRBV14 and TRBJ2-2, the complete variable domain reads EAGVTQFPSHSVIEKGQTVTLRCDPISGHDNLYWYRRVMGKEIKFLLHFVKESKQDESGMPNNRFLAERTGGTYSTLKVQPAELEDSGVYFCASSLWGRGTGELFFGEGSRLTVL.

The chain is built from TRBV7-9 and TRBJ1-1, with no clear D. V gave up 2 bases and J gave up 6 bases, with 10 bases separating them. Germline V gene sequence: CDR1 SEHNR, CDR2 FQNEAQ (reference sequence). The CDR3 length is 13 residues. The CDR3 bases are TGTGCCAGCAGCTTACGGACCGCTGCTGAAGCTTTCTTT. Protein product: CASSLRTAAEAFF.

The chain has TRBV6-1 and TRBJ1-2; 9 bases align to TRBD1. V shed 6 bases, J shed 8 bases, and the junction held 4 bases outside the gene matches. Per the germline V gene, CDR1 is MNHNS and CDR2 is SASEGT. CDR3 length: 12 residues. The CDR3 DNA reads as TGTGCCAGCAGGCGGACAGGGGAGGGCTACACCTTC. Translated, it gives CASRRTGEGYTF.

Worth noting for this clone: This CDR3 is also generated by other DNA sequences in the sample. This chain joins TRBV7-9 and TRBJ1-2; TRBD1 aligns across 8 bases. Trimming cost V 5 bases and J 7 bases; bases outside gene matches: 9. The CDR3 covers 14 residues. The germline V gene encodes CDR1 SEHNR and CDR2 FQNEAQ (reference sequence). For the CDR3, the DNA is TGTGCCAGCAGCCCGCGACAGGGGCAGGGTGGCTACACCTTC. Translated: CASSPRQGQGGYTF.

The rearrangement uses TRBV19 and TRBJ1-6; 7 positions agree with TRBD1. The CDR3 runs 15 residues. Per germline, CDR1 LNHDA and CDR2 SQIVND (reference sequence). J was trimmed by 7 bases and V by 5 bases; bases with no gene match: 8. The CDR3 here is CASSRSGQQNSPLHF. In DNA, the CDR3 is TGTGCCAGTAGTCGGTCGGGACAGCAAAATTCACCCCTCCACTTT.

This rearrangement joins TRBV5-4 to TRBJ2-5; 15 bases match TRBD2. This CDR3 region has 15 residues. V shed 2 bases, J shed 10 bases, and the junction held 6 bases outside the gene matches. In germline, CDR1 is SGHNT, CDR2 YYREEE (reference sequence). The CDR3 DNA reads TGTGCCAGCAGCTTCGGACTAGCGGGGGGGAGTATCCAGTACTTC. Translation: CASSFGLAGGSIQYF.

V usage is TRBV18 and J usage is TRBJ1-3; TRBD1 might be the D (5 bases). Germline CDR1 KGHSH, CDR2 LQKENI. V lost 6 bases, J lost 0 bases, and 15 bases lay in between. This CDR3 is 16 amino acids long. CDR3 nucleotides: TGTGCCAGCTCGCCAACTCAGGGACGCTCTGGAAACACCATATATTTT. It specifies CASSPTQGRSGNTIYF.

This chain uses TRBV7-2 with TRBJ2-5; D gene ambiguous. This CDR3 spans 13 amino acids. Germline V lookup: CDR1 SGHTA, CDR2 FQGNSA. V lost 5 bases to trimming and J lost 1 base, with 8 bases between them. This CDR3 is CASSAPGQETQYF. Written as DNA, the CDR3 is TGTGCCAGCAGCGCCCCCGGCCAAGAGACCCAGTACTTC.

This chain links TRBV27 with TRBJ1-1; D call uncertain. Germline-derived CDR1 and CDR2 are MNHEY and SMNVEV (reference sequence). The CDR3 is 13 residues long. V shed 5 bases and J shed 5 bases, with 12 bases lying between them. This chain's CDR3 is CASSRTVGTEAFF. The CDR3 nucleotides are TGTGCCAGCAGTCGTACCGTAGGTACTGAAGCTTTCTTT.

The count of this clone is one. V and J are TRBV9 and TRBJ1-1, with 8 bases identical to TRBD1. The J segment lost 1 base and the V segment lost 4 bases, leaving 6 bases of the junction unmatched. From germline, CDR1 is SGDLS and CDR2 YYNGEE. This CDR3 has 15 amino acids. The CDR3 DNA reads TGTGCCAGCAGCACGACAGGGGCATGGAACACTGAAGCTTTCTTT. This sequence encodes CASSTTGAWNTEAFF.

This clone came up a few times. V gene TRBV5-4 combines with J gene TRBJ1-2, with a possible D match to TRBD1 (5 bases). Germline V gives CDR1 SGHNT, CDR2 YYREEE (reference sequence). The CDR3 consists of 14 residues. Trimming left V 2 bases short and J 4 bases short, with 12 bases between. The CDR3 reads CASSFGGEGYGYTF. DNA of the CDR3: TGTGCCAGCAGCTTCGGGGGGGAAGGCTATGGCTACACCTTC.

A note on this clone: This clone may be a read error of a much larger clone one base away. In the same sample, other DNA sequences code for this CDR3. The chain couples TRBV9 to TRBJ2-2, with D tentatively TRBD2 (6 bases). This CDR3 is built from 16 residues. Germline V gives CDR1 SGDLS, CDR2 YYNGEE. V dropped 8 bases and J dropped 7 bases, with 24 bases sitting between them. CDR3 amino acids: CASSRKLSGPNGELFF. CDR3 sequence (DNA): TGTGCCAGTAGCCGGAAACTCAGCGGGCCAAACGGGGAGCTGTTTTTT.

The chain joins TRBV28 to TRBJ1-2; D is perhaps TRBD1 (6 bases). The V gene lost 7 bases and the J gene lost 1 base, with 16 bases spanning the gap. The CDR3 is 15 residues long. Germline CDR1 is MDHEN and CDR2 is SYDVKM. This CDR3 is CASTVQGLSNYGYTF. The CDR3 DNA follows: TGTGCCAGCACCGTACAGGGACTCAGTAACTATGGCTACACCTTC.

CDR3 bases: TGTGCCAGCTCCCTACTCCCGGACAGCTACGAGCAGTACTTC. Protein: CASSLLPDSYEQYF. This chain joins TRBV18 and TRBJ2-7; tentatively, D is TRBD1 (6 bases). The CDR3 is made up of 14 amino acids. Trimming took off 6 bases at V and 3 bases at J, with 15 bases between the two ends. CDR1 is KGHSH, CDR2 LQKENI, per germline.